This TCR beta chain was documented in a study of Ad26.COV2.S vaccination and SARS-CoV-2 variants. As to this clone: The antigen remains undetermined.

CDR3 size: 16 residues. CDR1 and CDR2 (germline): MDHEN, SYDVKM. The V gene lost 1 base and the J gene lost 2 bases, with 12 bases spanning the gap. Assay: immunoSEQ multiplex PCR; the TCRdb copy retains only in-frame clones and omits some. In the table there are about 400,000 clones, about 89% of which are singletons. Points from the study as a whole: A substantial breadth of spike-specific CD8+ and CD4+ T cell responses after vaccination has been reported. Among vaccine recipients, spike-specific TCR breadth exceeded that of placebo recipients. Analytic work on TCR breadth and depth might have understated the full extent of total T cell responses.

The treatment is: over 15 received Ad26.COV2.S at low or high dose, single or two shots; roughly 5 received placebo; per-sample allocation not given. Day 63 after the first vaccine or placebo injection was the time point for sampling. Recruitment in Boston yielded a donor of adult age, 18-55 years. The chain couples TRBV28 to TRBJ2-1; D unclear. The TCR originated in a person aged 18 to 65 who received the Ad26.COV2.S COVID-19 vaccine or a placebo. Sequencing was performed on peripheral blood, taken in a trial of Ad26.COV2.S vaccine versus placebo. The CDR3 bases are TGTGCCAGCAGTTTATCCCCCGTATTAACCTACAATGAGCAGTTCTTC. This codes for CASSLSPVLTYNEQFF.